The clone carrying this T cell receptor beta chain showed up many times. Authors' data handling: The authors estimated nucleated cell counts from reference gene primer amplification. Profiling relied on immunoSEQ multiplex PCR, and the TCRdb table lists in-frame clones only, not all of them. For V, J and clone size, that table is used; D and trimming come from the DNA. The sample records around 220,000 clones, approximately 80% being singletons. The data stem from a study of blood T cell repertoires in COVID-19. Study information: Spain, Italy and the United States supplied samples that represented acute and convalescent COVID-19. Sources were T cells, B-cell-depleted T cells, or PBMCs; the material itself was cDNA or gDNA.

This TCR came from a woman aged 40 to 50 with active or convalescent COVID-19. The sequencing input was peripheral blood.

CDR3 protein: CASSQDEGGYGYTF. The CDR3 DNA follows: TGTGCCAGCAGCCAAGATGAGGGCGGCTATGGCTACACCTTC. J is TRBJ1-2 and V is TRBV14; D gene ambiguous. The CDR3 extends over 14 amino acids. Per germline, CDR1 SGHDN and CDR2 FVKESK. V lost 0 bases and J lost 4, with 9 bases in between.